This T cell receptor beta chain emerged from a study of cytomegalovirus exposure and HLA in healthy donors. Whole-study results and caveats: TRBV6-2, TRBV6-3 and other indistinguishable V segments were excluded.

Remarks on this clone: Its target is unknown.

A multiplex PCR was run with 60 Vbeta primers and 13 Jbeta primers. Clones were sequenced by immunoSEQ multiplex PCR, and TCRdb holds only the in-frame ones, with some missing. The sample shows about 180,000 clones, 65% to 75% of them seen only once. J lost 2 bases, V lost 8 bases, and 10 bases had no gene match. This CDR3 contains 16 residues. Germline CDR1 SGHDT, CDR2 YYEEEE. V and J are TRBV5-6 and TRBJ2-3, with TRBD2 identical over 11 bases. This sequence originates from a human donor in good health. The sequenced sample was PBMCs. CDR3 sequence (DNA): TGTGCCAGTTCGAGCGTAGCGGGGGGGTACACAGATACGCAGTATTTT. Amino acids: CASSSVAGGYTDTQYF.